This T cell receptor (beta chain) was recovered during a study of OX40 agonist ivuxolimab in advanced cancers. Study context: Patients received intravenous ivuxolimab every 2 weeks at 0.01 to 10 mg/kg.

Germline V gene sequence: CDR1 SGHRS, CDR2 YFSETQ. This CDR3 comprises 13 residues. Trimming took off 0 bases at V and 4 bases at J, with 6 bases between the two ends. Produced via immunoSEQ multiplex PCR; TCRdb's table is partial and in-frame only. The sample has about 8,900 clones; roughly 70% are singletons. The sample consisted of CD4+ or CD8+ T cells sorted from blood, taken in a trial of the OX40 agonist ivuxolimab. The sequence was obtained from an adult with an advanced solid tumor such as melanoma, head and neck, liver or kidney cancer. The chain couples TRBV5-1 to TRBJ2-3; D remains unclear. The CDR3 sequence: CASSLERPDTQYF. The CDR3 DNA is TGCGCCAGCAGCTTGGAACGGCCAGATACGCAGTATTTT.